This T cell receptor (beta chain) originates from a study of CD8+CD57+ T cells in acquired aplastic anemia. V trimming: 1 base; J trimming: 7 bases; junction bases outside the gene matches: 8. Germline V gives CDR1 SGHTA, CDR2 FQGTGA. The CDR3 has 16 amino acids. CDR3 and TCR beta VDJ profiling relied on genomic DNA as the template. Using its own MiXCR run on the reads, TCRdb lists one record per CDR3 protein. Of fewer than 250,000 distinct CDR3 sequences listed, roughly half are singletons. Sequencing involved patients with CD8+CD57+ cell expansion previously shown by flow cytometry. This chain connects TRBV7-3 to TRBJ2-1; 9 bases map to TRBD2. This TCR was recovered from a human donor with aplastic anemia. Sequenced sample: sorted CD4+, CD8+, or CD8+CD57+ T cells (not recorded which) from PBMCs. CDR3 amino acids: CASSLMAGGGQNEQFF. CDR3 coding DNA: TGTGCCAGCAGCTTAATGGCGGGGGGGGGTCAAAATGAGCAGTTCTTC.